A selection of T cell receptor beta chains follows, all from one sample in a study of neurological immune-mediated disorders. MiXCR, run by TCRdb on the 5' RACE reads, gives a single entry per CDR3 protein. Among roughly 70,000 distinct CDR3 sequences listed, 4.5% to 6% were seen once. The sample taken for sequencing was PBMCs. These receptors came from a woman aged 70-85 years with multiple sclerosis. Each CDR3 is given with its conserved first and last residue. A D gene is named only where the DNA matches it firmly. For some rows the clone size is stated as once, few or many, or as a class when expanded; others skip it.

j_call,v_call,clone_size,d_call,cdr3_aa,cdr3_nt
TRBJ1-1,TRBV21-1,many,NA,CASSKTETEGPEAFF,TGTGCCAGCAGCAAAACGGAGACCGAAGGCCCTGAAGCTTTCTTT
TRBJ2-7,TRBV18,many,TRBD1,CASSPYSGTAYEQYF,TGTGCCAGCTCACCCTACTCCGGGACAGCCTACGAGCAGTACTTC
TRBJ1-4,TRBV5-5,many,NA,CASSDTSTNEKLFF,TGTGCCAGCAGCGACACATCAACTAATGAAAAACTGTTTTTT
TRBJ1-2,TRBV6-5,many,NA,CASSRAGTLNYGYTF,TGTGCCAGCAGTCGGGCCGGGACATTAAACTATGGCTACACCTTC
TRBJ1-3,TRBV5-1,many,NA,CASSFDTQDSGNTIYF,TGCGCCAGCAGCTTCGATACCCAGGACAGTGGAAACACCATATATTTT
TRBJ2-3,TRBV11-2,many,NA,CASSTGIADTQYF,TGTGCCAGCAGCACCGGGATTGCGGATACGCAGTATTTT
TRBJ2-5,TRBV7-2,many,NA,CASSLGERAQWETQYF,TGTGCCAGCAGCCTGGGTGAGAGGGCACAGTGGGAGACCCAGTACTTC
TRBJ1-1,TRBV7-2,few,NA,CASSLGGPMNTEAFF,TGTGCCAGCAGCTTAGGTGGTCCCATGAACACTGAAGCTTTCTTT
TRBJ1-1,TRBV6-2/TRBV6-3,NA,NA,CASSYGGPRTEAFF,TGTGCCAGCAGTTACGGGGGGCCTAGGACTGAAGCTTTCTTT
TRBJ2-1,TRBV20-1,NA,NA,CSASPIHNEQFF,TGCAGTGCTAGTCCTATCCACAATGAGCAGTTCTTC
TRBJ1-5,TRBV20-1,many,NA,CSATAGNQPQHF,TGCAGTGCTACAGCGGGCAATCAGCCCCAGCATTTT
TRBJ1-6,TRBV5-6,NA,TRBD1,CASSRDRGSYNSHLHF,TGTGCCAGCAGCCGGGACAGGGGTAGCTATAATTCACACCTCCACTTT
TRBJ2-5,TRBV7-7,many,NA,CASSLALVETQYF,TGTGCTAGCAGCTTAGCGCTTGTGGAGACCCAGTACTTC
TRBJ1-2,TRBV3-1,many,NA,CASSQGATGNYGYTF,TGTGCCAGCAGCCAAGGAGCGACAGGAAACTATGGCTACACCTTC
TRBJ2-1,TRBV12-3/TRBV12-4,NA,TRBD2,CASSFRAGLGGNEQFF,TGTGCCAGCAGTTTCCGTGCGGGACTAGGAGGGAATGAGCAGTTCTTC